This T cell receptor beta chain was retrieved from a study of blood T cell repertoires in COVID-19. V was clipped by 5 bases and J by 4 bases; unmatched bases: 6. The germline gives CDR1 LNHDA, CDR2 SQIVND (reference sequence). This CDR3 spans 14 amino acids. Sequenced by immunoSEQ multiplex PCR; TCRdb stores in-frame clones only, minus some. The sample consists of 150,000 to 200,000 clones, roughly 82% of them appearing once. The receptor's source is a woman aged 40-49 years with COVID-19, enrolled during active disease. Sample: peripheral blood. This chain links TRBV19 with TRBJ1-2; 8 bases are shared with TRBD1. The CDR3 bases are TGTGCCAGTAGTTTGCAGGGGGCCATCTATGGCTACACCTTC. Protein sequence: CASSLQGAIYGYTF. Complete variable domain (other parts from reference TRBV19 and TRBJ1-2): DGGITQSPKYLFRKEGQNVTLSCEQNLNHDAMYWYRQDPGQGLRLIYYSQIVNDFQKGDIAEGYSVSREKKESFPLTVTSAQKNPTAFYLCASSLQGAIYGYTFGSGTRLTVV.